These 2 T cell receptor beta chains came from one sample sequenced in a study of blood T cells in healthy people across ages. A second PCR, run for roughly 7 to 12 cycles, used a sample-barcoded 5' primer plus a J-beta primer mix. Via MiXCR, TCRdb re-called the 5' RACE reads, giving one row per CDR3 protein. The sample lists some 1.5 million distinct CDR3 sequences, roughly 43% occurring once. Specimen: blood. The receptors here all came from a woman under 30 in good health.

The chain employs TRBV7-2 and TRBJ2-7; 7 positions agree with TRBD2. The CDR3 contains 14 residues. With 5 bases clipped from V and 7 bases from J, the junction kept 11 bases outside the gene matches. Looked up from germline, CDR1 is SGHTA and CDR2 is FQGNSA. CDR3 nucleotides: TGTGCCAGCAGCCCACAACGCAGGGACTATGAGCAGTACTTC. Its protein is CASSPQRRDYEQYF.

This clonotype was picked up a small number of times. The rearrangement uses TRBV6-2 or TRBV6-3 and TRBJ2-7; D remains unclear. The CDR3 totals 14 residues. The V end was cut by 7 bases, the J end by 1 base, with 14 bases between. The germline V gene has CDR1 MNHEY and CDR2 SVGEGT. The CDR3 nucleotides read TGTGCCAGCAAAACCATAGAAAGATCCTACGAGCAGTACTTC. It encodes CASKTIERSYEQYF.